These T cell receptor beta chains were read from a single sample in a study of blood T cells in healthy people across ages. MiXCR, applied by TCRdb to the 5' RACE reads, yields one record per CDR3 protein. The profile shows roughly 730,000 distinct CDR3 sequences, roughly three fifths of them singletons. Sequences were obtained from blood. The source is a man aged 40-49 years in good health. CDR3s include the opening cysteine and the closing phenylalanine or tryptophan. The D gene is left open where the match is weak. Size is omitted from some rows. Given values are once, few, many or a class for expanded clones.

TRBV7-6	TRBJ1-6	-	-	TGTGCCAGCAGCTTCGGCGGGGCGAATAATTCACCCCTCCACTTT	CASSFGGANNSPLHF
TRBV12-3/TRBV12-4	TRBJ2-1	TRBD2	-	TGTGCCAGCAGTTTAAGCGGGAGAAGGAATGAGCAGTTCTTC	CASSLSGRRNEQFF
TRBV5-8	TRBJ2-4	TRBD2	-	TGTGCCAGCAGCCCTACTAGCGGGAGGCAGTACTTC	CASSPTSGRQYF
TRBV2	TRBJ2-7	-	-	TGTGCCAGCAGTGTCAAAGTCGGGGTCGAGCAGTACTTC	CASSVKVGVEQYF
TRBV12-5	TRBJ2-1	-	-	TGTGCTAGTGGTTTCGGACTAAGCGGCTCCTACAATGAGCAGTTCTTC	CASGFGLSGSYNEQFF
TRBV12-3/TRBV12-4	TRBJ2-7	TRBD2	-	TGTGCCAGCAGCTTTCCAGCAGCGGGAGGATTCTACGAGCAGTACTTC	CASSFPAAGGFYEQYF
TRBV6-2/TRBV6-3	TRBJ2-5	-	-	TGTGCCAGCTGCTCAGCGGACTGGCAAGAGACCCAGTACTTC	CASCSADWQETQYF
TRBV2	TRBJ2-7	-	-	TGTGCCAGCTTGGGGGGTGTGAGGGGGAACGCCGAGCAGTACTTC	CASLGGVRGNAEQYF
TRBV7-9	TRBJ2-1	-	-	TGTGCCAGCAGCTCCCCGGATTGGTCCTACAATGAGCAGTTCTTC	CASSSPDWSYNEQFF
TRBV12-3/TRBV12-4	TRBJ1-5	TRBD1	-	TGTGCCAGCAGTTTTACCAGGGGGCGTAATCAGCCCCAGCATTTT	CASSFTRGRNQPQHF
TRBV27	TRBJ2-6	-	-	TGTGCCAGCAGTTTTTGGGCCTCTGGGGCCAACGTCCTGACTTTC	CASSFWASGANVLTF
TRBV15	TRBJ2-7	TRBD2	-	TGTGCCACCAGCCCGGGAGGGTACGAGCAGTACTTC	CATSPGGYEQYF
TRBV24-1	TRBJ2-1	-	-	TGTGCCACCATGGGGGCGCCGGGGAATGAGCAGTTCTTC	CATMGAPGNEQFF
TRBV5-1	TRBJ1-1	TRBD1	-	TGCGCCAGCAGCTTTCGACAGGGGGCGGGTACTGAAGCTTTCTTT	CASSFRQGAGTEAFF
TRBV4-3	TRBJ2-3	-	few	TGCGCCAGCAGCCAAGATATGACCCCAAAACGGTATTTT	CASSQDMTPKRYF
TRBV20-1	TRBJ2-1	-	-	TGCAGTGCTAGTGGCGGTAGTAGCGATGAGCAGTTCTTC	CSASGGSSDEQFF
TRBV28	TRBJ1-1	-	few	TGTGCCAGCAGTTCATATCTGGAAAACACTGAAGCTTTCTTT	CASSSYLENTEAFF
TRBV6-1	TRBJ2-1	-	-	TGTGCCAGCAGCAGGGCTCTGGCACAAGAGACCCAGTTCTTC	CASSRALAQETQFF
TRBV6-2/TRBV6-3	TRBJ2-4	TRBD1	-	TGTGCCAGCAGTAAGGTGGACAGGGTGGCCAAAAACATTCAGTACTTC	CASSKVDRVAKNIQYF
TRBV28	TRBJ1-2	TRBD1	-	TGTGCCAGCTCCGGGGGGGGACAGGGGGCGTATGGCTACACCTTC	CASSGGGQGAYGYTF
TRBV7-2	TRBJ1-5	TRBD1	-	TGTGCCAGCAGCTTAGACAGGGGGCTTGCCCAGCCCCAGCATTTT	CASSLDRGLAQPQHF
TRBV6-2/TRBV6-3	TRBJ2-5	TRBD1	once	TGTGCCAGCAGTGTTCCCCGGGACAGAGAGACCCAGTACTTC	CASSVPRDRETQYF
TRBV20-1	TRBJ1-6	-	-	TGCAGTGCTAGAGATGCCCCCATCGGGAATTCACCCCTCCACTTT	CSARDAPIGNSPLHF
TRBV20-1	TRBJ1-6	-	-	TGCAGTGCTAGACACCGGGACCCCCAGGTTGATTCACCCCTCCACTTT	CSARHRDPQVDSPLHF
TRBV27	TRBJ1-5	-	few	TGTGCCAGCAGCCCCTGGGCAGGGGATCAGCCCCAGCATTTT	CASSPWAGDQPQHF
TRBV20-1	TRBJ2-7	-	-	TGCAGTGCTCGCCGGAGTTTAGCGGACTACTACGAGCAGTACTTC	CSARRSLADYYEQYF
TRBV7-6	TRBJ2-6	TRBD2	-	TGTGCCAGCAGCAGGGGACTAGCGGGAGGAGATGGGGCCAACGTCCTGACTTTC	CASSRGLAGGDGANVLTF
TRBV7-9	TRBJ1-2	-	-	TGTGCCAGCAGCCCCGGAGGGGAAACTAACTATGGCTACACCTTC	CASSPGGETNYGYTF
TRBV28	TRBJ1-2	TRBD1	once	TGTGCCAGCAGTTCTCAAGGGGGCGGAAGCTATGGCTACACCTTC	CASSSQGGGSYGYTF
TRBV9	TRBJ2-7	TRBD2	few	TGTGCCAGCAGCGTAGGGACTAGCGGGAGGTCGGGAGAGCAGTACTTC	CASSVGTSGRSGEQYF
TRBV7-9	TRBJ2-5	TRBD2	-	TGTGCCAGCAGCTTAATCGAGGGGCCGGGGGGTGAGCAGTACTTC	CASSLIEGPGGEQYF
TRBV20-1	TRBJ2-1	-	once	TGCAGTGCCTCACGTTGGGGGGAGGATGAGCAGTTCTTC	CSASRWGEDEQFF
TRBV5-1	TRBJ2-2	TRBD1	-	TGCGCCAGCAGGGGGACAGGGGCCTGGACCGGGGAGCTGTTTTTT	CASRGTGAWTGELFF
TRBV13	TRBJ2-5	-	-	TGTGCCAGCGCTATAGGTAGAGAGACCCAGTACTTC	CASAIGRETQYF
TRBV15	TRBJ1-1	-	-	TGTGCCACCAGCAGAGATCACGGGGACGAAGCTTTCTTT	CATSRDHGDEAFF
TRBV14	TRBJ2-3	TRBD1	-	TGTGCCAGCAGCCGATACAGGGGAAGCACAGATACGCAGTATTTT	CASSRYRGSTDTQYF